Listed below are T cell receptor beta chains from one sample, sequenced in a study of blood T cell repertoires in COVID-19. TCRdb's copy holds only in-frame clones and misses some; the assay was immunoSEQ multiplex PCR. The sample lists more than 75,000 clones; 89% were seen once. The sample taken for sequencing was peripheral blood. These receptor sequences come from a man aged 50 or older with COVID-19, enrolled during active disease. The CDR3 runs from the conserved cysteine through the conserved F or W. A D gene is named only where the DNA matches it firmly. The listing skips clone size in some rows; elsewhere it reads once, few, many or a size class.

clone size: once
V gene: TRBV7-9
J gene: TRBJ1-4
D gene: TRBD1
CDR3 DNA: TGTGCCAGCAGCTCGGGACAGGGGGTTGAAAAACTGTTTTTT
CDR3 protein: CASSSGQGVEKLFF

clone size: NA
V gene: TRBV15
J gene: TRBJ1-4
D gene: NA
CDR3 DNA: TGTGCCACCAGCAGACCCTTCTCTAGTGAAAAACTGTTTTTT
CDR3 protein: CATSRPFSSEKLFF

clone size: NA
V gene: TRBV7-9
J gene: TRBJ2-2
D gene: TRBD2
CDR3 DNA: TGTGCCAGCAGCTTTTCGGGGGGGCTGGACACCGGGGAGCTGTTTTTT
CDR3 protein: CASSFSGGLDTGELFF

clone size: NA
V gene: TRBV5-6
J gene: TRBJ2-3
D gene: NA
CDR3 DNA: TGTGCCAGCAGCTTGGGCGGGGGCAGCACAGATACGCAGTATTTT
CDR3 protein: CASSLGGGSTDTQYF

clone size: NA
V gene: TRBV7-8
J gene: TRBJ1-3
D gene: NA
CDR3 DNA: TGTGCCAGCAGCCCCTCGGGTTACTCTGGAAACACCATATATTTT
CDR3 protein: CASSPSGYSGNTIYF

clone size: NA
V gene: TRBV7-9
J gene: TRBJ1-2
D gene: NA
CDR3 DNA: TGTGCCAGCAGCCTAAGTCGGTACGGGGGGAACTATGGCTACACCTTC
CDR3 protein: CASSLSRYGGNYGYTF

clone size: NA
V gene: TRBV18
J gene: TRBJ2-2
D gene: TRBD1
CDR3 DNA: TGTGCCAGCTCACGTAGACAGGGAACCGGGGAGCTGTTTTTT
CDR3 protein: CASSRRQGTGELFF

clone size: NA
V gene: TRBV19
J gene: TRBJ1-1
D gene: TRBD1
CDR3 DNA: TGTGCCAGTAGAGGGACAGGGTACACTGAAGCTTTCTTT
CDR3 protein: CASRGTGYTEAFF

clone size: NA
V gene: TRBV27
J gene: TRBJ1-1
D gene: NA
CDR3 DNA: TGTGCCAGCAGTTTATCGGGGACACTTCTTTTCACTGAAGCTTTCTTT
CDR3 protein: CASSLSGTLLFTEAFF

clone size: NA
V gene: TRBV7-2
J gene: TRBJ1-3
D gene: NA
CDR3 DNA: TGTGCCAGCAGCTCGGGACTCTCTGGAAACACCATATATTTT
CDR3 protein: CASSSGLSGNTIYF

clone size: NA
V gene: TRBV19
J gene: TRBJ2-7
D gene: TRBD1
CDR3 DNA: TGTGCCAGTAGTCCTTACGGACAGGGGGCCTACGAGCAGTACTTC
CDR3 protein: CASSPYGQGAYEQYF

clone size: NA
V gene: TRBV24-1
J gene: TRBJ1-4
D gene: NA
CDR3 DNA: TGTGCCACCAGTGATTCGACAGGAGGTAATGAAAAACTGTTTTTT
CDR3 protein: CATSDSTGGNEKLFF

clone size: NA
V gene: TRBV9
J gene: TRBJ2-1
D gene: TRBD1
CDR3 DNA: TGTGCCAGCAGCGGAGGGGACAGAAACAATGAGCAGTTCTTC
CDR3 protein: CASSGGDRNNEQFF

clone size: NA
V gene: TRBV11-2
J gene: TRBJ1-5
D gene: NA
CDR3 DNA: TGTGCCAGCAACGACTATAGCAATCAGCCCCAGCATTTT
CDR3 protein: CASNDYSNQPQHF

clone size: NA
V gene: TRBV18
J gene: TRBJ1-1
D gene: NA
CDR3 DNA: TGTGCCAGCTCACCAACACAGAACACTGAAGCTTTCTTT
CDR3 protein: CASSPTQNTEAFF

clone size: NA
V gene: TRBV4-1
J gene: TRBJ2-7
D gene: NA
CDR3 DNA: TGCGCCAGCAGCCAAGGGGAGACAGGTCCCTACGAGCAGTACTTC
CDR3 protein: CASSQGETGPYEQYF

clone size: NA
V gene: TRBV19
J gene: TRBJ1-2
D gene: NA
CDR3 DNA: TGTGCCAGTAGCTTTTCGATGACAGTGAACTATGGCTACACCTTC
CDR3 protein: CASSFSMTVNYGYTF

clone size: NA
V gene: TRBV12-3/TRBV12-4
J gene: TRBJ2-2
D gene: NA
CDR3 DNA: TGTGCCAGCAGTGCCCACTACACCGGGGAGCTGTTTTTT
CDR3 protein: CASSAHYTGELFF

clone size: NA
V gene: TRBV21-1
J gene: TRBJ2-7
D gene: NA
CDR3 DNA: TGTGCCAGTCCGAGACAGGGAAGATCGTACGAGCAGTACTTC
CDR3 protein: CASPRQGRSYEQYF

clone size: NA
V gene: TRBV30
J gene: TRBJ1-3
D gene: TRBD1
CDR3 DNA: TGTGCCTGGACCCGGGACAGCACTGGAAACACCATATATTTT
CDR3 protein: CAWTRDSTGNTIYF

clone size: NA
V gene: TRBV7-3
J gene: TRBJ2-7
D gene: TRBD1
CDR3 DNA: TGTGCCAGCAGCTTATACAGGGGGACAGATCAGTACTTC
CDR3 protein: CASSLYRGTDQYF

clone size: NA
V gene: TRBV4-2
J gene: TRBJ2-7
D gene: TRBD2
CDR3 DNA: TGTGCCAGCAGCCAAGGCTTAGCGGGCGGAGAGCAGTACTTC
CDR3 protein: CASSQGLAGGEQYF

clone size: NA
V gene: TRBV4-1
J gene: TRBJ2-5
D gene: NA
CDR3 DNA: TGCGCCAGCAGCCAAGATCAGGGGAGGGGAGAGACCCAGTACTTC
CDR3 protein: CASSQDQGRGETQYF